The present TCR beta chain was sequenced within a study of shared clonotypes between healthy human individuals. Study-level points and caveats: Unshared clonotypes carried lower generation probabilities than those common to all four donors.

The method was immunoSEQ multiplex PCR; TCRdb's version includes in-frame clones alone and lacks a portion of them. The sample shows some 1,600,000 clones, 98% of them seen only once. The CDR3 contains 16 residues. Germline CDR1 is LGHNA and CDR2 is YSLEER. Trimming took off 3 bases at V and 5 bases at J, with 16 bases between the two ends. With respect to this clone: Its specificity is unknown.

The rearrangement uses TRBV4-3 and TRBJ1-4; D is undetermined. The source material was naive CD4+ T cells sorted from blood. The subset denotes: CD45RA+ positively selected. This TCR was recovered from a young man in good health. The CDR3 region is CASSQGRLDANEKLFF. CDR3 in DNA: TGCGCCAGCAGCCAGGGTCGTCTTGATGCGAATGAAAAACTGTTTTTT.